Listed below are T cell receptor beta chains from one sample, sequenced in a study of T cells in tuberculosis. The data were produced by immunoSEQ multiplex PCR, yet TCRdb's version contains in-frame clones alone and is incomplete. Among 60,000 or so clones listed, around 81% were seen once. Material for sequencing was CD1b-GMM tetramer-negative cells sorted from PBMCs. Source of these receptors: an adult woman with latent tuberculosis. CDR3s include the opening cysteine and the closing phenylalanine or tryptophan. The order of the fields is clone size, D gene, J gene, V gene, CDR3 DNA, CDR3 protein. The D gene is left open where the match is weak. Clone size is given for some rows only: seen once, a few or many times, or a class if the clone is expanded.

size: once; D: .; J: TRBJ2-5; V: TRBV19; DNA: TGTGCCAGTAGACCGCGGGTGCAAGAGACCCAGTACTTC; CDR3: CASRPRVQETQYF
size: .; D: TRBD1; J: TRBJ1-5; V: TRBV6-1; DNA: TGTGCCAGCAGTGGACAGGGTCGGTCCCAGCATTTT; CDR3: CASSGQGRSQHF
size: .; D: .; J: TRBJ2-7; V: TRBV28; DNA: TGTGCCAGCACTTTGCAGCAGGGGATAGGCGAGCAGTACTTC; CDR3: CASTLQQGIGEQYF
size: .; D: .; J: TRBJ1-5; V: TRBV5-6; DNA: TGTGCCAGCAGTACCCGCGGAATACCCCCTCAGCCCCAGCATTTT; CDR3: CASSTRGIPPQPQHF
size: few; D: .; J: TRBJ2-7; V: TRBV27; DNA: TGTGCCAGCAGTTCTCGCTCCTACGAGCAGTACTTC; CDR3: CASSSRSYEQYF
size: .; D: .; J: TRBJ1-3; V: TRBV7-8; DNA: TGTGCCAGCAGCCCCCGACAGGACTCTGGAAACACCATATATTTT; CDR3: CASSPRQDSGNTIYF
size: .; D: .; J: TRBJ2-2; V: TRBV10-3; DNA: TGTGCCATCAGTGGAGGGGGCACCGGGGAGCTGTTTTTT; CDR3: CAISGGGTGELFF
size: .; D: TRBD1; J: TRBJ2-7; V: TRBV15; DNA: TGTGCCACCAGCGCCCCCGGGACAGACTCCTACGAGCAGTACTTC; CDR3: CATSAPGTDSYEQYF
size: .; D: TRBD2; J: TRBJ2-7; V: TRBV5-1; DNA: TGCGCCAGCAGCTTAACCGGGACTAGCGGGGGGCCCCCTAACTCCTACGAGCAGTACTTC; CDR3: CASSLTGTSGGPPNSYEQYF
size: .; D: .; J: TRBJ1-3; V: TRBV7-9; DNA: TGTGCCAGCAGCTTAGCGGCCCAGGGCGGGACCTCGGCTGGAAACACCATATATTTT; CDR3: CASSLAAQGGTSAGNTIYF
size: .; D: .; J: TRBJ2-1; V: TRBV9; DNA: TGTGCCAGCAGCGTAGAATTGGAGAGTAGCCACAATGAGCAGTTCTTC; CDR3: CASSVELESSHNEQFF
size: .; D: TRBD1; J: TRBJ1-1; V: TRBV15; DNA: TGTGCCACCAGCAGAGGGAGGGGGCCGGGAAGGAACACTGAAGCTTTCTTT; CDR3: CATSRGRGPGRNTEAFF
size: .; D: .; J: TRBJ1-2; V: TRBV10-3; DNA: TGTGCCATCAGTGAGCCGGACAGTCCCTCGCTGAGGTACACCTTC; CDR3: CAISEPDSPSLRYTF
size: .; D: .; J: TRBJ1-5; V: TRBV2; DNA: TGTGCCAGCAGAACGGGACAAGTAAGCAATCAGCCCCAGCATTTT; CDR3: CASRTGQVSNQPQHF
size: .; D: .; J: TRBJ2-1; V: TRBV5-4; DNA: TGTGCCAGCAGCTTGGCCTGGTCAGGGGTTCTCCACAATGAGCAGTTCTTC; CDR3: CASSLAWSGVLHNEQFF
size: .; D: .; J: TRBJ1-2; V: TRBV19; DNA: TGTGCCAGTAGAATACAGGCACCTGGCTATGGCTACACCTTC; CDR3: CASRIQAPGYGYTF
size: .; D: TRBD1; J: TRBJ1-4; V: TRBV6-5; DNA: TGTGCCAGCAGATTGACAGGGTCTAATGAAAAACTGTTTTTT; CDR3: CASRLTGSNEKLFF
size: .; D: .; J: TRBJ2-7; V: TRBV4-1; DNA: TGCGCCAGCAGCCAAGACATACAGGGACGCGAGCAGTACTTC; CDR3: CASSQDIQGREQYF
size: .; D: TRBD1; J: TRBJ2-1; V: TRBV6-6; DNA: TGTGCCAGCAGTTGGGGGACAGGGGGTCTGGATGAGCAGTTCTTC; CDR3: CASSWGTGGLDEQFF
size: .; D: .; J: TRBJ1-2; V: TRBV5-5; DNA: TGTGCCAGCAGCTTGGCGCGGGGTTTGAATGGCTACACCTTC; CDR3: CASSLARGLNGYTF
size: .; D: .; J: TRBJ1-1; V: TRBV9; DNA: TGTGCCAGCAGCCTGGACAGTGAAGCTTTCTTT; CDR3: CASSLDSEAFF
size: .; D: TRBD1; J: TRBJ2-7; V: TRBV19; DNA: TGTGCCAGTAGTCCGGGACAGACCTACGAGCAGTACTTC; CDR3: CASSPGQTYEQYF
size: .; D: .; J: TRBJ2-1; V: TRBV4-1; DNA: TGCGCCAGCAGCCAAGATCAGGGTGGTGAGCAGTTCTTC; CDR3: CASSQDQGGEQFF
size: .; D: TRBD1; J: TRBJ1-1; V: TRBV18; DNA: TGTGCCAGCTCACTAGGACAGGGAACGATGAACACTGAAGCTTTCTTT; CDR3: CASSLGQGTMNTEAFF
size: .; D: .; J: TRBJ2-1; V: TRBV7-9; DNA: TGTGCCAGCAGCTTAGAGGGGCTACTTTACGATGAGCAGTTCTTC; CDR3: CASSLEGLLYDEQFF
size: .; D: .; J: TRBJ1-5; V: TRBV7-8; DNA: TGTGCCAGCAGCTCCACCGGGGGGAGCCAGCCCCAGCATTTT; CDR3: CASSSTGGSQPQHF
size: .; D: TRBD1; J: TRBJ2-1; V: TRBV2; DNA: TGTGCCAGCAGTTTCGACAGGGGGATGGACAATGAGCAGTTCTTC; CDR3: CASSFDRGMDNEQFF
size: .; D: TRBD2; J: TRBJ2-7; V: TRBV11-2; DNA: TGTGCCAGCAGCTCGGGGAGTAGCGGGGGGTACTACGAGCAGTACTTC; CDR3: CASSSGSSGGYYEQYF